The rows below give T cell receptor beta chains drawn from one sample of a study of beta chain features in type 1 diabetes. Assay: immunoSEQ multiplex PCR; the TCRdb copy retains only in-frame clones and omits some. The sample records over 600,000 clones, 9.5% to 15% being singletons. Sequencing used naive CD4+ T cells from blood. These receptor sequences come from a man under 40 with type 1 diabetes. Each CDR3 is given with its conserved first and last residue. A D gene is named only where the DNA matches it firmly. Not all rows give a size; the values are once, few, many and, for expanded clones, a class.

-	-	TRBV11-2	TRBJ1-1	CASSFDTVKNTEAFF	TGTGCCAGCAGCTTCGACACAGTAAAGAACACTGAAGCTTTCTTT
-	-	TRBV4-2	TRBJ1-2	CASSQPRTGTGRHGYTF	TGTGCCAGCAGCCAACCCCGGACCGGCACCGGGAGGCATGGCTACACCTTC
-	TRBD1	TRBV5-1	TRBJ1-1	CASSLRQGWDTEAFF	TGCGCCAGCAGCCTAAGACAGGGTTGGGACACTGAAGCTTTCTTT
-	TRBD2	TRBV29-1	TRBJ2-5	CSVDPSGGMETQYF	TGCAGCGTTGATCCTAGCGGGGGGATGGAGACCCAGTACTTC
few	TRBD1	TRBV30	TRBJ1-3	CAWSATGDIYF	TGTGCCTGGAGTGCGACAGGGGACATATATTTT
few	-	TRBV4-3	TRBJ2-7	CASSQEYRVSTYEQYF	TGCGCCAGCAGCCAAGAATACAGGGTGAGCACCTACGAGCAGTACTTC
-	-	TRBV7-2	TRBJ1-1	CASSDDWNTEAFF	TGTGCCAGCAGCGACGACTGGAACACTGAAGCTTTCTTT
-	-	TRBV21-1	TRBJ2-7	CASSFSSGITYEQYF	TGTGCCAGCAGCTTCTCCAGCGGGATTACCTACGAGCAGTACTTC
-	-	TRBV28	TRBJ2-7	CASLPLDGAYEQYF	TGTGCCAGCCTTCCCTTGGACGGCGCCTACGAGCAGTACTTC
few	TRBD2	TRBV7-9	TRBJ2-7	CASSFLRAGIYEQYF	TGTGCCAGCAGCTTCCTTCGAGCGGGGATCTACGAGCAGTACTTC
-	-	TRBV19	TRBJ2-7	CASSIREFSYEQYF	TGTGCCAGTAGTATCCGGGAATTCTCCTACGAGCAGTACTTC
-	-	TRBV7-9	TRBJ1-5	CASSLVDQPQHF	TGTGCCAGCAGCTTAGTCGACCAGCCCCAGCATTTT
-	TRBD1	TRBV6-1	TRBJ2-6	CAIGQGALGANVLTF	TGTGCCATCGGACAGGGGGCGCTGGGGGCCAACGTCCTGACTTTC
-	-	TRBV25-1	TRBJ1-1	CASSVGPANTEAFF	TGTGCCAGCAGTGTTGGCCCGGCCAACACTGAAGCTTTCTTT
few	-	TRBV14	TRBJ1-1	CASSPLGAHDTEAFF	TGTGCCAGCAGCCCCCTTGGGGCGCACGACACTGAAGCTTTCTTT